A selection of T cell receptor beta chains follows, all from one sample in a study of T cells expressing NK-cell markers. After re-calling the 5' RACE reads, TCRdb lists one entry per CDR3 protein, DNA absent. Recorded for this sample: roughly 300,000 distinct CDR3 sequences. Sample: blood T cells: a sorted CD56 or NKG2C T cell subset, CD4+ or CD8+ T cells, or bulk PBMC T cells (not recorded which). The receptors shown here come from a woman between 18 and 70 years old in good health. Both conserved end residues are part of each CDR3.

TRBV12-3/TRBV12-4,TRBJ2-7,CASSLFFEQYF
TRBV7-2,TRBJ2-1,CASSLAPISYEQFF
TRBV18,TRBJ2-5,CASSPDGPGETQYF
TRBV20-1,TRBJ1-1,CSARDTGGGNTEAFF
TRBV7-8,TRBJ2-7,CASSSGDLALREQYF
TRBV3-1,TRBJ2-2,CASVSRGGNTGELFF
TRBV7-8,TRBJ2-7,CASSPRRERQYF
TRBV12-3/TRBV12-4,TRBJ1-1,CASIAGDRRSNTEAFF
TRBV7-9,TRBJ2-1,CASSLRGIQAANEQFF
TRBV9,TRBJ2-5,CASSPQTGLETQYF
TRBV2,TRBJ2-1,CASSGEAGIYNEQFF
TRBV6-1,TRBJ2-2,CASRAGGRTLNTGELFF
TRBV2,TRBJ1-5,CASRGTVLNQPQHF
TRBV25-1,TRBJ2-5,CASSPLRGGETQYF
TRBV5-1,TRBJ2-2,CASSAPGQGLTGELFF
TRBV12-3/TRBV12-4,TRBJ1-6,CASAGQAYNSPLHF
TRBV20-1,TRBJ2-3,CSAPTSGRGADTQYF